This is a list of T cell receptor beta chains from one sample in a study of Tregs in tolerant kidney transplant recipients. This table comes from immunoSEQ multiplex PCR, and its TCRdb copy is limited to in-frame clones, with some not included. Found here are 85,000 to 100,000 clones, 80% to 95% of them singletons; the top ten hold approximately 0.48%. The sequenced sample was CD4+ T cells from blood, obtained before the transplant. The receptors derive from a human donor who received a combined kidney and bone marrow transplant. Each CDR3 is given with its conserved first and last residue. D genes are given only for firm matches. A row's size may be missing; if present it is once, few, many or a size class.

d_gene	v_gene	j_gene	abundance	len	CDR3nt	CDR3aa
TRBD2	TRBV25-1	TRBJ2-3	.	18	TGTGCCAGCAGTGATGTGGCTAGCGGGAGCGGTGGGGAAGATACGCAGTATTTT	CASSDVASGSGGEDTQYF
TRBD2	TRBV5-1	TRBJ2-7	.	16	TGCGCCAGCAGCTTGAATGGGGGGGTTCTTTCCTACGAGCAGTACTTC	CASSLNGGVLSYEQYF
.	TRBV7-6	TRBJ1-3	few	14	TGTGCCAGCAGCCTCGCAGGGCTCGGAAACACCATATATTTT	CASSLAGLGNTIYF
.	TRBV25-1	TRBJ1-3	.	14	TGTGCCAGCAGTGAATTCAGCTCTGGAAACACCATATATTTT	CASSEFSSGNTIYF
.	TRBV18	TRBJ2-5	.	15	TGTGCCAGCTCACCCGCCGCCTCTTCGGGGGAGACCCAGTACTTC	CASSPAASSGETQYF
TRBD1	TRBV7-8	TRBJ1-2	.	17	TGTGCCAGCAGCTTAGCCGCCGTCAGGAGGGGGCTCTATGGCTACACCTTC	CASSLAAVRRGLYGYTF
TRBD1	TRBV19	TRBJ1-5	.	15	TGTGCCAGTAGTATACAAACAGGGGCTAGACAGCCCCAGCATTTT	CASSIQTGARQPQHF
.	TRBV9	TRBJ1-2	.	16	TGTGCCAGCAGCAAGGCCCTGACCGGGGTTAACTATGGCTACACCTTC	CASSKALTGVNYGYTF
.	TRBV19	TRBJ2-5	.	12	TGTGCCAGTAGTATTAGGGGGGAGACCCAGTACTTC	CASSIRGETQYF
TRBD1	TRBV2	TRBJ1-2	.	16	TGTGCCAGCAGAAATGACAGGGGCCTTATAATCTATGGCTACACCTTC	CASRNDRGLIIYGYTF
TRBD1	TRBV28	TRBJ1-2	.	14	TGTGCCAGCGCCGAACATACAGGGGTTCCTGGCTACACCTTC	CASAEHTGVPGYTF
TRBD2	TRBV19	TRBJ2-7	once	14	TGTGCCAGTAGTATTGGGGGACTAGCTCACGAGCAGTACTTC	CASSIGGLAHEQYF
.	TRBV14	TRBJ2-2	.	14	TGTGCCAGCAGTCATACAGGGTCCACCGGGGAGCTGTTTTTT	CASSHTGSTGELFF
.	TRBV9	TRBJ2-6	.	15	TGTGCCAGCAGCGTGAGGGGGTCTGGGGCCAACGTCCTGACTTTC	CASSVRGSGANVLTF
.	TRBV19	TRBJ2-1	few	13	TGTGCCAGTAGTGCTGACAGAGGCGGTGAGCAGTTCTTC	CASSADRGGEQFF
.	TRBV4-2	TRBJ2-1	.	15	TGTGCCAGCAGCCAAGTGGGGAGTTTCTACAATGAGCAGTTCTTC	CASSQVGSFYNEQFF
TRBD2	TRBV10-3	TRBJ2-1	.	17	TGTGCCATCAGTGCGCATAGCGGGGCGAACTCCTACAATGAGCAGTTCTTC	CAISAHSGANSYNEQFF
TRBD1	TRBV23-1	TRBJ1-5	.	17	TGCGCCAGCACGACCGGACAGGGGAACGAGGACAATCAGCCCCAGCATTTT	CASTTGQGNEDNQPQHF
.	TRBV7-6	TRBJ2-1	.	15	TGTGCCAGCAGCTTAGTGACCTCCGCGGGGAATGAGCAGTTCTTC	CASSLVTSAGNEQFF
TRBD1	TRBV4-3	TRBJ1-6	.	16	TGCGCCAGCAGCCAGGCTTTGACAGGGACGAATTCACCCCTCCACTTT	CASSQALTGTNSPLHF
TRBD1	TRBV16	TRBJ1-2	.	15	TGTGCCAGCAGCCACCGGACAGGGGCGATCTATGGCTACACCTTC	CASSHRTGAIYGYTF
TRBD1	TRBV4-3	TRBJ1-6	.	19	TGCGCCAGCAGCCAAGATCCCCAGGGGGCGATAACCTATAATTCCCCCCTCCACTTT	CASSQDPQGAITYNSPLHF
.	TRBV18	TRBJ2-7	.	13	TGTGCCAGCTCACCTAAGAGTGCCTACGAGCAGTACTTC	CASSPKSAYEQYF
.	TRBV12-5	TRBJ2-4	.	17	TGTGCTAGTGGTTTGAGGGCGGGGATAGAGGCCAAAAACATTCAGTACTTC	CASGLRAGIEAKNIQYF
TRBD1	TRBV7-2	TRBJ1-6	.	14	TGTGCCAGCAGCTGGGACAGACTCAATTCACCCCTCCACTTT	CASSWDRLNSPLHF
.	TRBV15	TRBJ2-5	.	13	TGTGCCACCAGCAGAGAGTACGAGGAGACCCAGTACTTC	CATSREYEETQYF
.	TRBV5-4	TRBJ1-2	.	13	TGTGCCAGCAGCATAACTGGGAGGTATGGCTACACCTTC	CASSITGRYGYTF
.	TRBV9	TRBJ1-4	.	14	TGTGCCAGCAGCACGGGGGGATGGAATGAAAAACTGTTTTTT	CASSTGGWNEKLFF
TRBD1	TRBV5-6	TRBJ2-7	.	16	TGTGCCAGCACCCGAAATCCGGGACAGGGTAAGAACGAGCAGTACTTC	CASTRNPGQGKNEQYF
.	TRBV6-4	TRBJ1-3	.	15	TGTGCCAGCAGTGAGGGCTCAAAGGATGGAAACACCATATATTTT	CASSEGSKDGNTIYF
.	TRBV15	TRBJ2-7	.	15	TGTGCCACCAGCAGAGTGCGGGGGCCTACCTACGAGCAGTACTTC	CATSRVRGPTYEQYF
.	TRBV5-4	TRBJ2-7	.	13	TGTGCCAGCAGCTTTCAGGGCCTCTACGAGCAGTACTTC	CASSFQGLYEQYF
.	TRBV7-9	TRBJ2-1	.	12	TGTGCCAGCAGCCCCGCCGGGGGGCGCACGGTCTTC	CASSPAGGRTVF
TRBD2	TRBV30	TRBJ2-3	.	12	TGTGCCTGGATAGCGGGGGCAGATACGCAGTATTTT	CAWIAGADTQYF
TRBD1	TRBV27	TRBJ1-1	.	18	TGTGCCAGCAGTCCAACTTCGTCGGACAGGGGTGGGAACACTGAAGCTTTCTTT	CASSPTSSDRGGNTEAFF
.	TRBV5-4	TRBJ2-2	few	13	TGTGCCAGCAGCATCCAGGGAGGCGGGGAGCTGTTTTTT	CASSIQGGGELFF
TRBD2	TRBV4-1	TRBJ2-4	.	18	TGCGCCAGCAGCCAATCCCCGACTAGCGGGAGGGCCAAAAACATTCAGTACTTC	CASSQSPTSGRAKNIQYF
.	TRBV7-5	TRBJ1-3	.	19	TGTGTCAGAAGCACCCTCCGTAGGTGTGGGGACAGTTCTGGAAACACCATATATTTT	CVRSTLRRCGDSSGNTIYF
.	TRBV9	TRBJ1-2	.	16	TGTGCCAGCAGCGTAGCTCAAGAACAGGGCATCTATGGCTACACCTTC	CASSVAQEQGIYGYTF
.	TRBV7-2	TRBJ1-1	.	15	TGTGCCAGCAGCCCCAAACTAGGGTCCCAACCTGAAGCTTTCTTT	CASSPKLGSQPEAFF
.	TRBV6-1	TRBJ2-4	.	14	TGTGCCAGCAGCCCGGACTCGTCGGCGGGCATTCAGTACTTC	CASSPDSSAGIQYF
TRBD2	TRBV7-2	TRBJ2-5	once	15	TGTGCCAGCAGCTTATGGAGCGGGGGGCAAGAGACCCAGTACTTC	CASSLWSGGQETQYF
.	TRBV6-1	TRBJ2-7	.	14	TGTGCCAGCACCACAGGACAGACTTCCTACGAGCAGTACTTC	CASTTGQTSYEQYF
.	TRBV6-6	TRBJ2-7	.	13	TGTGCCAGCAGTTACGGCCAGGGGAACGAGCAGTACTTC	CASSYGQGNEQYF
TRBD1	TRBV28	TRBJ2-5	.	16	TGTGCCAGCAGTTCCCGGACAGGGGGCAAGGGGGAGACCCAGTACTTC	CASSSRTGGKGETQYF
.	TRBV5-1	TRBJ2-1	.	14	TGCGCCAGCAGCAACCCTACGAGGTACAATGAGCAGTTCTTC	CASSNPTRYNEQFF
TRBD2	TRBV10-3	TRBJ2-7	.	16	TGTGCCATCAGTGAACTAGCGGGAGGGTACAACTACGAGCAGTACTTC	CAISELAGGYNYEQYF
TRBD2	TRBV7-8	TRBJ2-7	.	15	TGTGCCAGCAGCTTAGGGACTAGCGGGACCTACGAGCAGTACTTC	CASSLGTSGTYEQYF
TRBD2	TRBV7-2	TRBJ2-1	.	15	TGTGCCAGCAGCCCCAGCGGGAGCTCCTACAATGAGCAGTTCTTC	CASSPSGSSYNEQFF
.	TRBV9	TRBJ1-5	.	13	TGTGCCAGCGGGGGCGGAAGCAATCAGCCCCAGCATTTT	CASGGGSNQPQHF
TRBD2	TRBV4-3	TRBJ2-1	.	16	TGCGCCAGCAGCCGGGTGACTAGCGGGACCTACAATGAGCAGTTCTTC	CASSRVTSGTYNEQFF
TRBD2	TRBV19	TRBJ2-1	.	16	TGTGCCAGTGCTCCCGGGACTAGCGCGTTCTACAATGAGCAGTTCTTC	CASAPGTSAFYNEQFF
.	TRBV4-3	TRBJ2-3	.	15	TGCGCCAGCAGCCAAGAAGTCTGGGCCACAGATACGCAGTATTTT	CASSQEVWATDTQYF
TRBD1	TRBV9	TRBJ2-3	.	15	TGTGCCAGCAGCGGGGGGACAGGTAGGACAGATACGCAGTATTTT	CASSGGTGRTDTQYF
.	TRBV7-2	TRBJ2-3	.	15	TGTGCCAGCAGCCAATGGACAGTTAAATCAGATACGCAGTATTTT	CASSQWTVKSDTQYF